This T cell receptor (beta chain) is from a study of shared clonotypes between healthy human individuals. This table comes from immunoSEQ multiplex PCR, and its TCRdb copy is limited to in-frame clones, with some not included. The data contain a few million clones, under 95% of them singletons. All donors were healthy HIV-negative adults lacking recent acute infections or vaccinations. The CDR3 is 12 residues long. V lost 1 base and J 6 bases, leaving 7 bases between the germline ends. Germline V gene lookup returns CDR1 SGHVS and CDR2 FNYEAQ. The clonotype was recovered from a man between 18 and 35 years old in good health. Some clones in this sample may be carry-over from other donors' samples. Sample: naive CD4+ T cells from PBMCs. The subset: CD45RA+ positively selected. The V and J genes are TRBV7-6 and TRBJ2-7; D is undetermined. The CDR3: CASSLGNGEQYF. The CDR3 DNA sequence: TGTGCCAGCAGCTTAGGGAACGGCGAGCAGTACTTC.